One and the same sample provided the 5 T cell receptor beta chains below, sequenced in a study of OX40 agonist ivuxolimab in advanced cancers. Library preparation was by the immunoSEQ multiplex PCR assay. TCRdb took this table from immuneACCESS and kept in-frame rearrangements with V and J called. Such tables lack part of the clones; where checked against another copy, unresolved V genes explain under half of the gap, and the rest is unexplained. The sample table records under 90,000 clones; more than 80% of these occur just once. Of the sample, less than 2.5% is held by the ten largest clones. This specimen consisted of CD4+ or CD8+ T cells sorted from blood, obtained in a trial of the OX40 agonist ivuxolimab. These receptor sequences come from an adult with an advanced solid tumor such as melanoma, head and neck, liver or kidney cancer.

This chain connects TRBV6-7 to TRBJ2-2; TRBD1 or TRBD2 may be the D gene (6 bases each). TRBV6-7 falls under the ORF class, with uncertain function. This CDR3 region has 16 residues. V was clipped by 4 bases and J by 6 bases, with 18 bases between them. The CDR3 DNA reads as TGTGCCAGCAGTTTCCCGCGGGACAAGGTCCCCGGGGAGCTGTTTTTT. It yields the protein CASSFPRDKVPGELFF.

This clone was recorded once. V usage is TRBV10-3 and J usage is TRBJ1-3; no definite D call. The V end was cut by 2 bases, the J end by 0 bases, with 8 bases between. This CDR3 contains 15 residues. Germline lookup yields CDR1 ENHRY and CDR2 SYGVKD. CDR3 amino acids: CAISEKLHSGNTIYF. The DNA of the CDR3 is TGTGCCATCAGTGAGAAACTTCACTCTGGAAACACCATATATTTT.

V is TRBV14 and J is TRBJ1-1; possible D gene TRBD1, 5 bases. V dropped 4 bases and J dropped 0 bases, with 18 bases sitting between them. Germline loops: CDR1 SGHDN, CDR2 FVKESK. This CDR3 spans 17 amino acids. The CDR3 sequence: CASSPDIHLGMNTEAFF. The CDR3 region has the DNA TGTGCCAGCAGCCCGGACATACACCTAGGGATGAACACTGAAGCTTTCTTT. The whole variable domain, remainder taken from reference TRBV14 and TRBJ1-1, is EAGVTQFPSHSVIEKGQTVTLRCDPISGHDNLYWYRRVMGKEIKFLLHFVKESKQDESGMPNNRFLAERTGGTYSTLKVQPAELEDSGVYFCASSPDIHLGMNTEAFFGQGTRLTVV.

V gene TRBV7-3 combines with J gene TRBJ1-3; maybe TRBD1 (5 bases). Trimming took off 4 bases at V and 0 bases at J, with 10 bases between the two ends. This CDR3 contains 15 residues. Germline CDR1 SGHTA, CDR2 FQGTGA. The CDR3: CASSSTASSGNTIYF. CDR3 DNA: TGTGCCAGCAGCTCGACAGCGTCCTCTGGAAACACCATATATTTT.

The CDR3 coding sequence is TGCGCCAGCAGCTACACAGGGGGTAGCACTGAAGCTTTCTTT. Translating gives CASSYTGGSTEAFF. The rearrangement links TRBV5-1 to TRBJ1-1; 8 nucleotides agree with TRBD1. The CDR3 runs 14 residues. Germline V gene lookup returns CDR1 SGHRS and CDR2 YFSETQ. V lost 3 bases to trimming and J lost 4 bases; unmatched junction nucleotides: 5. The variable domain in full, completed from reference TRBV5-1 and TRBJ1-1, reads KAGVTQTPRYLIKTRGQQVTLSCSPISGHRSVSWYQQTPGQGLQFLFEYFSETQRNKGNFPGRFSGRQFSNSRSEMNVSTLELGDSALYLCASSYTGGSTEAFFGQGTRLTVV.